Below are 15 T cell receptor beta chains sequenced from a single sample in a study of T-cell memory formation after mild COVID-19 (TCRdb year 2021). Receptor libraries were prepared by 5' RACE. This sample was sequenced with an Illumina NovaSeq 6000. Clones were called with MiXCR by TCRdb after fastp trimmed the public reads at Q25, and only in-frame beta chains were retained. Entries that share a CDR3 protein sequence are merged under the most common genes and DNA. This sample is represented by under 700,000 distinct CDR3 sequences; about a fifth of them were singletons. Together, the top ten hold around 13% of the sample. Sequences were obtained from PBMCs or a T cell subset sorted from them (not recorded which). All receptors come from an adult woman who had mild COVID-19 (a few samples of this study predate the infection). The sample titles of this study are shuffled in the database, so cell type and time point are left out; the donor was told from shared clones.

The V call is TRBV7-2, the J call TRBJ2-7; 8 positions match TRBD2. Germline loops: CDR1 SGHTA, CDR2 FQGNSA. With V trimmed by 4 bases and J by 2 bases, 10 bases remained unmatched. The CDR3 runs 16 residues. The CDR3 region has the DNA TGTGCCAGCAGCTCCCGGGCGGCTAGCGGGCCCTACGAGCAGTACTTC. Amino acid sequence: CASSSRAASGPYEQYF.

The chain uses TRBV7-6 and TRBJ2-7; 12 bases line up with TRBD2. This CDR3 spans 15 amino acids. V shed 1 base and J 5 bases; nucleotides not matched to a gene: 3. CDR1 and CDR2 (germline): SGHVS, FNYEAQ. For the CDR3, the DNA is TGTGCCAGCAGCTTAGTGACTAGCGGGAGCAACGAGCAGTACTTC. The encoded protein is CASSLVTSGSNEQYF. Based on the CDR3 plus reference TRBV7-6 and TRBJ2-7, the full variable domain is GAGVSQSPRYKVTKRGQDVALRCDPISGHVSLYWYRQALGQGPEFLTYFNYEAQQDKSGLPNDRFSAERPEGSISTLTIQRTEQRDSAMYRCASSLVTSGSNEQYFGPGTRLTVT.

This clonotype was found a few times. The rearrangement uses TRBV15 and TRBJ2-7; D remains ambiguous. Per the germline V gene, CDR1 is LNHNV and CDR2 is YYDKDF (reference sequence). V was clipped by 1 base and J by 4 bases, with 5 bases between them. The CDR3 has 12 amino acids. The chain's CDR3 is CATSRGNYEQYF. The CDR3 region has the DNA TGTGCCACCAGCAGAGGAAATTACGAGCAGTACTTC.

This clonotype has ten or more counts. V and J are TRBV7-2 and TRBJ2-2; D is unresolved. Looked up from germline, CDR1 is SGHTA and CDR2 is FQGNSA. CDR3 size: 16 residues. V was cut by 2 bases and J by 1 base, with 11 bases left in between. The CDR3 loop reads CASSLRHARNTGELFF. The CDR3 nucleotides are TGTGCCAGCAGCTTAAGACACGCAAGGAACACCGGGGAGCTGTTTTTT.

A few counts support this clonotype. The chain joins TRBV5-1 to TRBJ2-4; unclear D gene. Germline V CDR1 and CDR2: SGHRS, YFSETQ. CDR3 length equals 10 residues. V was pared by 8 bases and J by 9 bases, with 9 bases between. The DNA of the CDR3 is TGCGCCAGGCCAAACGGCATTCAGTACTTC. Translation gives CARPNGIQYF.

V gene TRBV4-1 combines with J gene TRBJ2-3; 11 bases are shared with TRBD2. The CDR3 length is 16 residues. After removal of 1 base from V and 6 bases from J, the junction contained 6 bases not matched to a gene. Per germline, CDR1 MGHRA and CDR2 YSYEKL. This CDR3 reads CASSQGGTSGWDTQYF. In DNA, the CDR3 is TGCGCCAGCAGCCAAGGAGGGACTAGCGGTTGGGATACGCAGTATTTT.

The chain recombines TRBV20-1 with TRBJ2-3; 10 bases align to TRBD2. The CDR3 totals 16 residues. V was pared by 5 bases and J by 2 bases, with 10 bases of the junction left unmatched. Germline V gene sequence: CDR1 DFQATT, CDR2 SNEGSKA (reference sequence). Written as DNA, the CDR3 is TGCAGTGCTGGCCCCGGGACTAGCGTCCCCACAGATACGCAGTATTTT. This encodes CSAGPGTSVPTDTQYF.

Only a few counts were recorded for this clonotype. The V call is TRBV7-6, the J call TRBJ2-1; unclear D gene. Trimming shortened V by 6 bases and J by 0 bases, and 18 bases separated the two germline ends. CDR3 size: 17 residues. Germline CDR1 reads SGHVS; CDR2 reads FNYEAQ. DNA for the CDR3: TGTGCCAGCAGTCCCCGCGTAAGTGCCTACTCCTACAATGAGCAGTTCTTC. Amino acid sequence: CASSPRVSAYSYNEQFF.

There are a few counts of this clonotype. The chain employs TRBV19 and TRBJ1-3, with D uncertain. From germline, CDR1 is LNHDA and CDR2 SQIVND (reference sequence). The CDR3 totals 13 residues. V was cut by 1 base and J by 1 base, with 2 bases left in between. CDR3 in DNA: TGTGCCAGTAGTATAGGATCTGGAAACACCATATATTTT. It is translated as CASSIGSGNTIYF.

This clonotype has a handful of counts. The chain has TRBV30 and TRBJ1-2, with 9 bases fitting TRBD1. Germline V gene data show CDR1 as GTSNPN and CDR2 as SVGIG (reference sequence). CDR3 size: 13 residues. V gave up 2 bases and J gave up 8 bases; unmatched junction bases: 6. The CDR3 here is CAWSTQGAEGYTF. In nucleotides, the CDR3 is TGTGCCTGGAGTACACAGGGGGCAGAAGGCTACACCTTC.

The genes are TRBV5-1 and TRBJ2-6, with TRBD1 matching over 7 bases. The CDR3 contains 15 residues. Germline CDR1 SGHRS, CDR2 YFSETQ. The J segment lost 0 bases and the V segment lost 7 bases, leaving 4 bases of the junction unmatched. CDR3 region: CASRRQGSGANVLTF. The CDR3 nucleotides read TGCGCCAGCCGAAGACAGGGCTCTGGGGCCAACGTCCTGACTTTC.

This clonotype was observed a few times. This rearrangement joins TRBV5-1 to TRBJ2-7, with D maybe TRBD1 (6 bases). Looked up from germline, CDR1 is SGHRS and CDR2 is YFSETQ. Trimming pared 2 bases from V and 2 bases from J, leaving 8 bases between. The CDR3 covers 13 residues. CDR3 amino acids: CASSLRQAYEQYF. CDR3 DNA sequence: TGCGCCAGCAGCTTAAGACAGGCCTACGAGCAGTACTTC.

A few counts support this clonotype. The genes are TRBV12-3 or TRBV12-4 and TRBJ1-6, with 7 bases aligning to TRBD1. V trimming: 3 bases; J trimming: 6 bases; junction bases outside the gene matches: 5. The CDR3 has 15 residues. The CDR3 is CASSFKGQTNSPLHF. DNA of the CDR3: TGTGCCAGCAGTTTTAAGGGACAGACTAATTCACCCCTCCACTTT.

The chain links TRBV12-3 or TRBV12-4 to TRBJ2-1; the match to TRBD2 covers 14 bases. The CDR3 spans 15 residues. V trimming: 4 bases; J trimming: 6 bases; junction bases outside the gene matches: 2. As DNA, the CDR3 is TGTGCCAGCAGTTGGACTAGCGGGGGGTCCAATGAGCAGTTCTTC. This sequence encodes CASSWTSGGSNEQFF.

The V and J genes are TRBV27 and TRBJ1-1, with D tentatively TRBD1 (5 bases). V shed 7 bases and J shed 5 bases, with 17 bases lying between them. This CDR3 region has 14 residues. Germline V gives CDR1 MNHEY, CDR2 SMNVEV (reference sequence). This chain's CDR3 is CASNLRGTKTEAFF. DNA of the CDR3: TGTGCCAGCAACCTACGGGGGACTAAGACTGAAGCTTTCTTT.